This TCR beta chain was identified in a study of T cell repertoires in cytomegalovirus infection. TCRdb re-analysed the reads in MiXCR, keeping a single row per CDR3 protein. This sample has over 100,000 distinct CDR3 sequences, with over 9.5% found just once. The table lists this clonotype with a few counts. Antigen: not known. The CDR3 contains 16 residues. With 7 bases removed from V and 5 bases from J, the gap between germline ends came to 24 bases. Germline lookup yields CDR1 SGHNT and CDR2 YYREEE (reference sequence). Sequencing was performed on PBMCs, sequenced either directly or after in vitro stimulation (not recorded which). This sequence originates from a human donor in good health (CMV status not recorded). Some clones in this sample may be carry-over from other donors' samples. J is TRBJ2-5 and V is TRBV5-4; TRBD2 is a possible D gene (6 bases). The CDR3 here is CASQLTSSKMGETQYF. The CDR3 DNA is TGTGCCAGCCAGCTTACTAGCTCAAAAATGGGGGAGACCCAGTACTTC.